This TCR beta chain was found in a study of post-analysis software for immune sequencing data. Study at large: Included among the disease courses, which were recorded for the cohort, were relapsing-remitting, secondary progressive and progressive-relapsing multiple sclerosis. Study results and caveats: Batch-mates among the samples co-clustered strongly by F measure. Comparison with controls showed significantly lower normalized Chao1 diversity in multiple sclerosis patients. In patients, about 5 TRBV segments were more frequent than in controls, with TRBV5-6, TRBV5-1 and TRBV20-1 among them.

Sequencing libraries made from TCR beta cDNA carried unique molecular identifiers. TCRdb ran MiXCR on the PCR reads and lists one entry per CDR3 protein. The repertoire includes fewer than 900,000 distinct CDR3 sequences, 40% to 55% of them detected once, and roughly 4.9% sits in the top ten. The CDR3 length is 12 residues. V lost 0 bases, J lost 3 bases, and 5 bases lay in between. Per the germline V gene, CDR1 is DFQATT and CDR2 is SNEGSKA (reference sequence). Note on this clonotype: Its antigen remains unidentified.

Sequenced material: blood. The chain combines TRBV20-1 with TRBJ1-1; D gene uncertain. The receptor's source is a girl between 5 and 17 years old with multiple sclerosis. CDR3 loop: CSARELYTEAFF. Here the CDR3 DNA reads TGCAGTGCTAGAGAATTATACACTGAAGCTTTCTTT.